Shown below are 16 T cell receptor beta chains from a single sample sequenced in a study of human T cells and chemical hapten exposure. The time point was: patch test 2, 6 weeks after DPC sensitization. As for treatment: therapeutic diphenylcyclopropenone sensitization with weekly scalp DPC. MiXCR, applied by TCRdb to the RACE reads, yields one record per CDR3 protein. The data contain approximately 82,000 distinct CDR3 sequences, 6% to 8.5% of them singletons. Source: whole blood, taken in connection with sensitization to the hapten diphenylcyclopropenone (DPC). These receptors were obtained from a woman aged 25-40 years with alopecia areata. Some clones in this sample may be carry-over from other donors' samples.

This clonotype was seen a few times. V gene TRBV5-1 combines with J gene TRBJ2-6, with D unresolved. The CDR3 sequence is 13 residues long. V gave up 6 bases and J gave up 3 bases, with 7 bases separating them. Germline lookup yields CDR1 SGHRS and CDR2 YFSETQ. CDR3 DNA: TGCGCCAGCATCGCGGTTGGGGCCAACGTCCTGACTTTC. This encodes CASIAVGANVLTF.

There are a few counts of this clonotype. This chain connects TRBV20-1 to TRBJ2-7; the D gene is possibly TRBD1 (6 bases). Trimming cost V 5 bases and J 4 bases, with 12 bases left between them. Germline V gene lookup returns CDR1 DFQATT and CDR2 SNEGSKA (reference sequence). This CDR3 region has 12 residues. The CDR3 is CSAQGGRYEQYF. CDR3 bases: TGCAGTGCTCAAGGGGGTAGATACGAGCAGTACTTC.

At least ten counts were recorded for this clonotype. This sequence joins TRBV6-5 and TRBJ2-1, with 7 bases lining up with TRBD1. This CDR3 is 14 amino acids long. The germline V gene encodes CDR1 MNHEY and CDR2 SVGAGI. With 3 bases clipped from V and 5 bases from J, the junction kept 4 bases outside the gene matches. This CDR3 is CASSYRQGHNEQFF. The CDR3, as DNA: TGTGCCAGCAGTTATAGACAGGGACACAATGAGCAGTTCTTC.

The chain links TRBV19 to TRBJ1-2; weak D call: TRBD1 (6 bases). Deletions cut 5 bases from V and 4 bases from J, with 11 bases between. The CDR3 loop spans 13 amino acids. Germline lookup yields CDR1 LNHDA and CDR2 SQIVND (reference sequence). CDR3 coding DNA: TGTGCCAGTAGTCGACAGGCAATCTATGGCTACACCTTC. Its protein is CASSRQAIYGYTF.

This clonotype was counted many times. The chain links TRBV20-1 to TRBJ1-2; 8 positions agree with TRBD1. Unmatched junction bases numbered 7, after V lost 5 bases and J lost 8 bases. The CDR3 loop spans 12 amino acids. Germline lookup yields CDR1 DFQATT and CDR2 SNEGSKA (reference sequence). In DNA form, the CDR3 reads TGCAGTGCTGGACAGGGCTTTAACGGCTACACCTTC. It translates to CSAGQGFNGYTF.

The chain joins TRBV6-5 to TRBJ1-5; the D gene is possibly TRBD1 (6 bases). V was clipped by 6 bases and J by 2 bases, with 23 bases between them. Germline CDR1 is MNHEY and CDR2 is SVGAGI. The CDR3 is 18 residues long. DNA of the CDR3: TGTGCCAGCAGCGTACGGACAGTTAGGGGGGGGGGCAATCAGCCCCAGCATTTT. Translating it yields CASSVRTVRGGGNQPQHF.

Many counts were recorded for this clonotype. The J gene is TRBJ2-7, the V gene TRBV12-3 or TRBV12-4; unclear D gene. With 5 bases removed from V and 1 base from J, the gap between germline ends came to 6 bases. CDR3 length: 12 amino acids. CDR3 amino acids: CASSARSYEQYF. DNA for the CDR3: TGTGCCAGCAGTGCCCGGTCCTACGAGCAGTACTTC.

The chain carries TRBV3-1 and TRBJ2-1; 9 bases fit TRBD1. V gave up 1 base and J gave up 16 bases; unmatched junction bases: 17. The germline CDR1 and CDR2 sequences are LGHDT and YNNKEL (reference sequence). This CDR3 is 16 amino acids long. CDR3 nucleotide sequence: TGTGCCAGCAGCCAAGCTGGCAAAAACCGGGACAGGGAGCGATTCTTC. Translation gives CASSQAGKNRDRERFF.

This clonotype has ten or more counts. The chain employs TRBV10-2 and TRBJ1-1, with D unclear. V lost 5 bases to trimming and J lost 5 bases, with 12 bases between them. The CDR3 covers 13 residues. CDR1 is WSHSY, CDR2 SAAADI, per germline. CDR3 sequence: CASSQWAGTEAFF. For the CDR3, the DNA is TGCGCCAGCAGTCAGTGGGCCGGGACTGAAGCTTTCTTT.

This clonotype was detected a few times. DNA of the CDR3: TGCGCCAGCAGACGCGGGACTAGCGGGGGGGGAACTAGCACAGATACGCAGTATTTT. Translated: CASRRGTSGGGTSTDTQYF. V and J are TRBV5-1 and TRBJ2-3; 16 positions agree with TRBD2. The CDR3 sequence is 19 residues long. Germline-derived CDR1 and CDR2 are SGHRS and YFSETQ. The V gene end was trimmed by 5 bases and the J gene end by 0 bases; junction bases not matched to a gene: 9.

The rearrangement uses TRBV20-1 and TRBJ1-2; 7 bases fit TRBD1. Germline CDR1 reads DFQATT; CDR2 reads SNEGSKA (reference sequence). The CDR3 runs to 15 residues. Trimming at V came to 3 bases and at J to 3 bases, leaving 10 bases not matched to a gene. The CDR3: CSARTETGIDYGYTF. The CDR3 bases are TGCAGTGCTAGGACGGAGACAGGGATAGACTATGGCTACACCTTC.

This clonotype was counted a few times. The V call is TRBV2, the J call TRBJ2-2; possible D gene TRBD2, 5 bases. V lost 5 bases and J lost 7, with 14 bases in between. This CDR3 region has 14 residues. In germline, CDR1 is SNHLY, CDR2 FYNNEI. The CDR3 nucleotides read TGTGCCAGCAGTCCCCCGGGGTACAGCGGGGAGCTGTTTTTT. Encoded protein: CASSPPGYSGELFF.

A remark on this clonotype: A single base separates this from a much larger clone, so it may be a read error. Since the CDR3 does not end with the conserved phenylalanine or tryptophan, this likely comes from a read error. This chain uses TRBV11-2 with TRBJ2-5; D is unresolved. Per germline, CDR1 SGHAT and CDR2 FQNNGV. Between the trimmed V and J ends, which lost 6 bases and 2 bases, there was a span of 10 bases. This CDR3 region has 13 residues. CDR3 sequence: CASRPGKQETQYY. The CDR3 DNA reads TGTGCCAGCAGGCCCGGCAAACAAGAGACCCAGTACTAC.

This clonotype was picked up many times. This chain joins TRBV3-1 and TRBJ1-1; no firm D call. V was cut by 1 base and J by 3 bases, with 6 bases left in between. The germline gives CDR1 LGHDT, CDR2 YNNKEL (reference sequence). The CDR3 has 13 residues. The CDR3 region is CASSQGSDTEAFF. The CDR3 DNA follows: TGTGCCAGCAGCCAAGGCTCGGACACTGAAGCTTTCTTT.

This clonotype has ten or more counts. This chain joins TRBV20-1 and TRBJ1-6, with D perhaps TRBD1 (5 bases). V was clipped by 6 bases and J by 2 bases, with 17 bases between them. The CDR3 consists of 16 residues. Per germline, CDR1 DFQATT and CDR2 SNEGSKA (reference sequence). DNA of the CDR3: TGCAGTGCCCCAGCGGGGCAATCAGCCTATAATTCACCCCTCCACTTT. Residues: CSAPAGQSAYNSPLHF.

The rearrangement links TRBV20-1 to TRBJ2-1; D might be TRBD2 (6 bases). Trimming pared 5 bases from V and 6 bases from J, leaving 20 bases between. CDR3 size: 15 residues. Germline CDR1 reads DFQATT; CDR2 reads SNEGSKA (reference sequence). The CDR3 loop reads CSALGRKAWSNEQFF. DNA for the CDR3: TGCAGTGCTCTGGGGAGGAAGGCATGGTCCAATGAGCAGTTCTTC.